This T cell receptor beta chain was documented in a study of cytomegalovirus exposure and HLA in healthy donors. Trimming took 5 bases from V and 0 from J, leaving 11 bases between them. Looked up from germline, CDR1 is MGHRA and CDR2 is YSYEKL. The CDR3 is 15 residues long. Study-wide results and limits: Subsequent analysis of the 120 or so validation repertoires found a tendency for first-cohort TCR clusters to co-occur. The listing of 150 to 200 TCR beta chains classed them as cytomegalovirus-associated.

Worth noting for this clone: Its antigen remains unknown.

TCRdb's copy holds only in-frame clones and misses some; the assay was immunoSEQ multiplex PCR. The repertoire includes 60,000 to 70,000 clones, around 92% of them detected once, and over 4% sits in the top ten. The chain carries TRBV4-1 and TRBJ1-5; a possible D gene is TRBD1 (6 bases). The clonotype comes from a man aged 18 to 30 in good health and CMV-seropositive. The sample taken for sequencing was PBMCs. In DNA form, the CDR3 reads TGCGCCAGCAGCGACTACAGGGATAGCAATCAGCCCCAGCATTTT. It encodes CASSDYRDSNQPQHF.